The present TCR beta chain was sequenced within a study of cytomegalovirus exposure and HLA in healthy donors. Study observations and caveats: DRB1 showed the most TCR associations and HLA-C the fewest in a later analysis, as rates varied by HLA locus.

PCR amplification relied on 60 Vbeta primers (plus 13 Jbeta primers). Sequencing was performed with immunoSEQ multiplex PCR; in TCRdb, only in-frame clones are kept and a portion is missing. Of over 90,000 clones in the sample, 70% to 80% were seen once. Germline assignment: CDR1 MDHEN and CDR2 SYDVKM. The V and J ends lost 5 bases and 4 bases, in that order; junction bases with no gene match: 5. The CDR3 covers 14 residues. Turning to this clone: Its antigen is not identified.

This receptor was obtained from a male donor in good health and CMV-seropositive. The rearrangement uses TRBV28 and TRBJ2-3; 8 nucleotides line up with TRBD2. The material sequenced was PBMCs. This chain's CDR3 is CASSVAGSPDTQYF. The CDR3 nucleotides are TGTGCCAGCAGTGTAGCGGGATCCCCAGATACGCAGTATTTT.